These 9 T cell receptor beta chains originate from one sample sequenced in a study of blood T cell repertoires in COVID-19. Some clones are missing from TCRdb's copy, which holds only in-frame ones; the method was immunoSEQ multiplex PCR. In the table there are roughly 81,000 clones, around 91% of which are singletons. Sequenced: peripheral blood. These TCRs come from a man between 65 and 85 years old with active or convalescent COVID-19.

Written as DNA, the CDR3 is TGCGCCAGCAGCTTGAGTGTACAGGGCCGGGAGACCCAGTACTTC. Its translation is CASSLSVQGRETQYF. The chain combines TRBV5-1 with TRBJ2-5; D is possibly TRBD1 (6 bases). The CDR3 runs to 15 residues. The V end lost 1 base, the J end lost 5 bases, and 15 bases lay between the germline ends. The germline V gene encodes CDR1 SGHRS and CDR2 YFSETQ.

CDR3 nucleotides: TGTGCCAGCAGCTTCTCGGACACTGAAGCTTTCTTT. This translates into CASSFSDTEAFF. The chain has TRBV7-9 and TRBJ1-1; D is unclear. CDR1 is SEHNR, CDR2 FQNEAQ, per germline (reference sequence). V was shortened by 3 bases and J by 3 bases, with 5 bases between the two germline ends. The CDR3 has 12 amino acids.

This chain uses TRBV28 with TRBJ1-4; D is possibly TRBD1 (5 bases). Trimming cost V 3 bases and J 3 bases, with 14 bases left between them. This CDR3 comprises 16 residues. CDR1 MDHEN and CDR2 SYDVKM come from the germline V gene. The CDR3 coding sequence is TGTGCCAGCAGTTTGAATGGTCCGGGGGCTAATGAAAAACTGTTTTTT. Its translation is CASSLNGPGANEKLFF.

The chain couples TRBV20-1 to TRBJ2-3; perhaps TRBD2 as D (6 bases). Germline lookup yields CDR1 DFQATT and CDR2 SNEGSKA (reference sequence). This CDR3 contains 14 residues. The V gene lost 3 bases and the J gene lost 1 base, with 11 bases spanning the gap. CDR3 sequence reads: CSASETSRTDTQYF. In DNA, the CDR3 is TGCAGTGCTAGTGAGACTAGTCGCACAGATACGCAGTATTTT.

V gene TRBV30 combines with J gene TRBJ1-5, with 10 bases fitting TRBD1. Germline V lookup: CDR1 GTSNPN, CDR2 SVGIG (reference sequence). This CDR3 has 17 residues. With V trimmed by 3 bases and J by 0 bases, 8 bases remained unmatched. Here the CDR3 reads CAWSPNWDRGSNQPQHF. The CDR3, as DNA: TGTGCCTGGAGCCCTAACTGGGACAGGGGTAGCAATCAGCCCCAGCATTTT.

This rearrangement joins TRBV6-5 to TRBJ1-2; D is unresolved. Germline assignment: CDR1 MNHEY and CDR2 SVGAGI. The CDR3 loop spans 14 amino acids. Trimming shortened V by 0 bases and J by 4 bases, and 9 bases separated the two germline ends. The CDR3 coding sequence is TGTGCCAGCAGTTACTCTCGGAGATTCTATGGCTACACCTTC. Translating gives CASSYSRRFYGYTF.

J is TRBJ1-3 and V is TRBV11-2; tentative D call: TRBD1 (5 bases). The CDR3 is 15 amino acids. V was clipped by 4 bases and J by 0 bases, with 10 bases between them. Germline CDR1 is SGHAT and CDR2 is FQNNGV. This CDR3 reads CASSSRGGSGNTIYF. CDR3 nucleotide sequence: TGTGCCAGCAGCTCACGGGGGGGCTCTGGAAACACCATATATTTT.

The CDR3 protein is CASATGSYGYTF. The CDR3 DNA follows: TGTGCCAGCGCGACGGGGAGTTATGGCTACACCTTC. The chain joins TRBV21-1 to TRBJ1-2. TRBV21-1 represents a pseudogene. CDR3 length: 12 amino acids.

CDR3 bases: TGTGCCAGCAGTGCAGTGATACAAGAGACCCAGTACTTC. Amino acids: CASSAVIQETQYF. The gene calls are TRBV2 and TRBJ2-5; no clear D gene. CDR1 and CDR2 from the germline V gene are SNHLY and FYNNEI. V lost 4 bases to trimming and J lost 2 bases, with 8 bases between them. CDR3 length: 13 amino acids.